Listed below are T cell receptor beta chains from one sample, sequenced in a study of blood T cell repertoires in COVID-19. TCRdb's copy holds only in-frame clones and misses some; the assay was immunoSEQ multiplex PCR. This table has about 230,000 clones, about four fifths appearing once. The sequenced sample consisted of peripheral blood. These receptors were obtained from a middle-aged man with active or convalescent COVID-19. Both conserved end residues are part of each CDR3. D genes are given only for firm matches. Rows give clone size only sometimes, using once, few, many, or a class for an expanded clone.

j_gene	v_gene	abundance	d_gene	CDR3nt	CDR3aa
TRBJ1-1	TRBV7-9	.	.	TGTGCCAGCAGCCCCGACAGGTCTGTCCGGAACACTGAAGCTTTCTTT	CASSPDRSVRNTEAFF
TRBJ2-3	TRBV7-2	.	.	TGTGCCAGCAGTCCCAGGGGTTGGGTATTCACAGATACGCAGTATTTT	CASSPRGWVFTDTQYF
TRBJ2-3	TRBV30	.	.	TGTGCCTGGAGATTTTGGGGAGCAGATACGCAGTATTTT	CAWRFWGADTQYF
TRBJ2-7	TRBV15	.	.	TGTGCCACCAGCAGAGATCTAGGAAGCTCCTACGAGCAGTACTTC	CATSRDLGSSYEQYF
TRBJ2-2	TRBV18	.	.	TGTGCCAGCTCACCAACCCAGGGTATGACCGGGGAGCTGTTTTTT	CASSPTQGMTGELFF
TRBJ2-2	TRBV2	.	.	TGTGCCAGCGGCTACGACAGAGGCTACGGCGGGGAGCTGTTTTTT	CASGYDRGYGGELFF
TRBJ2-1	TRBV27	.	TRBD2	TGTGCCAGCAGTTCATTGACTAGCGGGGGGGCCAGGGATGAGCAGTTCTTC	CASSSLTSGGARDEQFF
TRBJ2-7	TRBV28	.	TRBD2	TGTGCCAGCAGTTATCTCCTCGGACTAGCGGGGGGGCTCGACTACGAGCAGTACTTC	CASSYLLGLAGGLDYEQYF
TRBJ2-7	TRBV28	.	.	TGTGCCAGCAGGGCCGCCTACGAGCAGTACTTC	CASRAAYEQYF
TRBJ2-7	TRBV7-2	.	.	TGTGCCAGCAGCTTAGTCGCGGACTCCTACGAGCAGTACTTC	CASSLVADSYEQYF
TRBJ2-1	TRBV5-1	.	TRBD1	TGCGCCAGCAGCCACCGACAGGGGGTAGGTAATGAGCAGTTCTTC	CASSHRQGVGNEQFF
TRBJ2-1	TRBV9	.	TRBD2	TGTGCCAGCAGCGTAAGAGCGGGGGGACGCGGATCCTACAATGAGCAGTTCTTC	CASSVRAGGRGSYNEQFF
TRBJ2-1	TRBV15	.	.	TGTGCCACCAGCAGAGGTGGGCCGAGCTCCTACAATGAGCAGTTCTTC	CATSRGGPSSYNEQFF
TRBJ2-1	TRBV6-5	.	.	TGTGCCAGCAGTTACTCAGCGGTAAAATACAATGAGCAGTTCTTC	CASSYSAVKYNEQFF
TRBJ2-7	TRBV7-2	.	.	TGTGCCAGCAGCTTAGAATTGGGCCCCTACGAGCAGTACTTC	CASSLELGPYEQYF
TRBJ2-2	TRBV3-1/TRBV3-2	.	.	TGTGCCAGCAGCCAATCAGGGTGGGGCACCGGGGAGCTGTTTTTT	CASSQSGWGTGELFF
TRBJ2-5	TRBV20-1	.	.	TGCAGTGCCATCCAAGAGACCCAGTACTTC	CSAIQETQYF
TRBJ2-3	TRBV27	once	TRBD2	TGTGCCAGCACCATGACTAGCGGGATCACAGATACGCAGTATTTT	CASTMTSGITDTQYF
TRBJ2-3	TRBV30	.	TRBD1	TGTGCCTATTCACAGGGGTTAGCTACGCAGTATTTT	CAYSQGLATQYF
TRBJ1-1	TRBV6-1	.	.	TGTGCCAGCAGTGAAAAAGGTGGATTTGGGAGCACTGAAGCTTTCTTT	CASSEKGGFGSTEAFF
TRBJ1-3	TRBV4-1	.	.	TGCGCCAGCAGCCAAGAGGCGGGACCGAGCTCTGGAAACACCATATATTTT	CASSQEAGPSSGNTIYF